A single sample is the source of the 2 T cell receptor beta chains below, sequenced in a study of shared T cell receptors in the human thymus. Only in-frame clones appear in the TCRdb table, and some are missing; sequencing was by immunoSEQ multiplex PCR. The data contain 700,000 to 750,000 clones, over 75% of them singletons. These data are also associated with another study on human thymus T cells.

The material sequenced was thymocytes. These receptors all stem from a girl less than two years old with a congenital heart defect.

The V call is TRBV5-1, the J call TRBJ2-3, with D tentatively TRBD1 (6 bases). Germline-derived CDR1 and CDR2 are SGHRS and YFSETQ. The CDR3 is 17 residues long. V lost 4 bases and J 3 bases, leaving 21 bases between the germline ends. CDR3 sequence: CASSLEKLRGSTDTQYF. Here the CDR3 DNA reads TGCGCCAGCAGCCTCGAGAAACTCAGGGGCTCTACAGATACGCAGTATTTT. The full variable domain, rest sourced from reference TRBV5-1 and TRBJ2-3, is KAGVTQTPRYLIKTRGQQVTLSCSPISGHRSVSWYQQTPGQGLQFLFEYFSETQRNKGNFPGRFSGRQFSNSRSEMNVSTLELGDSALYLCASSLEKLRGSTDTQYFGPGTRLTVL.

This rearrangement joins TRBV27 to TRBJ2-1; 10 nucleotides line up with TRBD1. This CDR3 is 15 amino acids long. Per the germline V gene, CDR1 is MNHEY and CDR2 is SMNVEV (reference sequence). V lost 5 bases and J lost 8; bases outside the gene matches: 9. CDR3 DNA: TGTGCCAGCAGTCGAGGACAGGGGGGGCCTCATGAGCAGTTCTTC. This sequence encodes CASSRGQGGPHEQFF.